This T cell receptor (beta chain) appears in the sequencing data of a study of T-cell reconstitution after alpha-beta-depleted transplantation in children. Unique molecular identifiers were used to barcode this TCRbeta library. TCRdb reprocessed the PCR reads with MiXCR, giving one entry per CDR3 protein. Among 350,000 to 400,000 distinct CDR3 sequences listed, roughly 15% were seen once. CDR1 LGHDT and CDR2 YNNKEL come from the germline V gene (reference sequence). The CDR3 covers 14 residues. V dropped 4 bases and J dropped 4; count of bases not matched to a gene: 6. This clonotype has only a few counts.

The sample consisted of PBMCs, taken from the stem cell graft. The V and J genes are TRBV3-1 and TRBJ2-7; 8 positions agree with TRBD2. The origin of this receptor is a human donor who donated a stem cell graft to a child with Fanconi anemia. The CDR3 DNA sequence: TGTGCCAGCAGCCCGGGACTAGGAGGGTACGAGCAGTACGTC. Residues: CASSPGLGGYEQYV.